This T cell receptor beta chain appears in the sequencing data of a study of cytomegalovirus exposure and HLA in healthy donors. Study conclusions and caveats: The investigators catalogued 150 or so TCR beta chains as cytomegalovirus-associated. Later, an analysis found that common viral pathogens appeared to be linked with several of the most significant clusters.

In the PCR, 60 Vbeta and 13 Jbeta primers were used. The table came from immunoSEQ multiplex PCR; TCRdb's copy has only in-frame clones and leaves some out. The profile shows some 120,000 clones, 74% of them singletons. This donor's file did not include a recorded CMV serostatus. Germline CDR1 and CDR2: LNHDA and SQIVND (reference sequence). This CDR3 has 14 residues. Trimming shortened V by 3 bases and J by 10 bases, and 13 bases separated the two germline ends. A note on this clone: Its antigen is not identified.

The specimen sequenced was PBMCs. This rearrangement joins TRBV19 to TRBJ1-6; D not certain. The origin of this receptor is a human donor in good health. The CDR3 coding sequence is TGTGCCAGTAGTATTGTGGTCAGAGGCTCACCCCTCCACTTT. Protein: CASSIVVRGSPLHF. The full variable domain, with the rest looked up from reference TRBV19 and TRBJ1-6, is DGGITQSPKYLFRKEGQNVTLSCEQNLNHDAMYWYRQDPGQGLRLIYYSQIVNDFQKGDIAEGYSVSREKKESFPLTVTSAQKNPTAFYLCASSIVVRGSPLHFGNGTRLTVT.